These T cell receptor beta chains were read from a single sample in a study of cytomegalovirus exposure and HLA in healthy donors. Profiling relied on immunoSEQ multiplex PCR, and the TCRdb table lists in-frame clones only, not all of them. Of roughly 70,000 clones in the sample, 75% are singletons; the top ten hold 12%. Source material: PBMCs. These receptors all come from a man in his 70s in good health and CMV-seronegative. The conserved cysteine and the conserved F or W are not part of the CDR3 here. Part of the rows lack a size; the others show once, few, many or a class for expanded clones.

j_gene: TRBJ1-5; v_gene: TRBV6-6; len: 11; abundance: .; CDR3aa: ASSSGQDQPQH
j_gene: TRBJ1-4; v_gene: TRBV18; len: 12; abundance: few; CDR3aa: ASSPETTNEKLF
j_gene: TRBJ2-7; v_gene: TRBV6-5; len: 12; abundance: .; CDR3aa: ASSPTGALDEQY
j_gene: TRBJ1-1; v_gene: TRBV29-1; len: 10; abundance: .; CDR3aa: SVMVGNTEAF
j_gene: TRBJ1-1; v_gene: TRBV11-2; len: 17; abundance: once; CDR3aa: ASGPLTGDQGWVNTEAF
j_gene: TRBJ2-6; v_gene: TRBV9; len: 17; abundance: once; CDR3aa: ASSVGPGQAFSGANVLT
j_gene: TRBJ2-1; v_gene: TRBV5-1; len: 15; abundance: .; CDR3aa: ASSTPQLAGGHNEQF
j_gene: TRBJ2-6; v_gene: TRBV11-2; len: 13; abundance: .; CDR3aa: ASSRGHSGANVLT
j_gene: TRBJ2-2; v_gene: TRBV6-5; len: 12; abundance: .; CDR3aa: ASTPSGTTGELF
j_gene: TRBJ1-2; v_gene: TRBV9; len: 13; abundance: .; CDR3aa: ASSVARGQGYGYT
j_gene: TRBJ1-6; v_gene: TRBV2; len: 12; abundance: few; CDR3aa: ASSPGTGASPLH
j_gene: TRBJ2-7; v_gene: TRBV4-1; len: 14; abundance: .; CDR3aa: ASSQSSVAGTDEQY
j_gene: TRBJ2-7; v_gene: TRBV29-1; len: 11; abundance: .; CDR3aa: SVGRQHSYEQY
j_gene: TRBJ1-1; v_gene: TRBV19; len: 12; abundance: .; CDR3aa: ASSIGGGYIEAF
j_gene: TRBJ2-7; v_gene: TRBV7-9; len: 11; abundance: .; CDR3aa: ASSLEGGDEQY
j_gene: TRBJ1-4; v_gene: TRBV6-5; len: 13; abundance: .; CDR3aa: ASRPIGTGDEKLF
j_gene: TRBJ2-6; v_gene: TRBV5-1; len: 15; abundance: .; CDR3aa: ASSLSGERSGANVLT
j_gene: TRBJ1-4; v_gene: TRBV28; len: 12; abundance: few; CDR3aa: ASAGGTGNEKLF
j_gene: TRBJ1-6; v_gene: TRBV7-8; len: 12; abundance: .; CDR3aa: ASSWTGQSSPLH
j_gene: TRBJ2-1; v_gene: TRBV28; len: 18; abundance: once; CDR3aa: ASSSPILGRGPHTYNEQF
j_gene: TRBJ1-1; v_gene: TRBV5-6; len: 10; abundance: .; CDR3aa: ASSLRGTEAF
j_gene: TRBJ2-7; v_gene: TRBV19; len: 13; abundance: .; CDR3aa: ASSGRQGNVNEQY
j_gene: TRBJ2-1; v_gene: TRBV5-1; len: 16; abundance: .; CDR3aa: ASSIIPQGNVGIDEQF
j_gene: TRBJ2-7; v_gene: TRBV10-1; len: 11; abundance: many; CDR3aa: ASCLGASYEQY
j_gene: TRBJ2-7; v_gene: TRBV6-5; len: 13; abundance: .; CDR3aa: ASSYESDPSYEQY
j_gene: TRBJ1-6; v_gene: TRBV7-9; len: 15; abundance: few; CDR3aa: SSSHTPLGQGNSPLH
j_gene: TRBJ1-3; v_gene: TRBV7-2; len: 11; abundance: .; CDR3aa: ASSSDRGNTIY
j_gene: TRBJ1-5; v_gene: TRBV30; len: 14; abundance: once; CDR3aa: AWSEAGQRSNQPQH
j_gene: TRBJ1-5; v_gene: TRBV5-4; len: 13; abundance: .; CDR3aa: ASSLDPSGNQPQH
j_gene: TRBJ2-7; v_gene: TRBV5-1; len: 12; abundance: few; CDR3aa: ASSYPDSSYEQY
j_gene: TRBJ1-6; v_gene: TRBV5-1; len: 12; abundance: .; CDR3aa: ASTTAGWNSPLH
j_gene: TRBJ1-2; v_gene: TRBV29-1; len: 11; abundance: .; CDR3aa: SVNRGANYGYT
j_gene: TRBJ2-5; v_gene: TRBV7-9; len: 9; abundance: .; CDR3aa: ASSYKETQY
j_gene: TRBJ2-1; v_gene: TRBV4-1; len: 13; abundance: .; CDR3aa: ASGTTASYGYEQF
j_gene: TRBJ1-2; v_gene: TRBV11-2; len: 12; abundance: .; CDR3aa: ASSLGQGDYGYT
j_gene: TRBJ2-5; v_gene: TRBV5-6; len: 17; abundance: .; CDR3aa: ASSLRLRSGQDLPGEQY
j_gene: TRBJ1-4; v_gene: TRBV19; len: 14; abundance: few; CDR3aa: ASSYVRTRGNEKLF
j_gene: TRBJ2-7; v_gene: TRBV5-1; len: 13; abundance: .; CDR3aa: ASSSGTGGSHEQY
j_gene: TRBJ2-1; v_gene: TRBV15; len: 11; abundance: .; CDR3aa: ATSRDPAGGGF
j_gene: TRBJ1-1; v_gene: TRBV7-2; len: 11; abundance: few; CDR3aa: ASSFGGDTEAF
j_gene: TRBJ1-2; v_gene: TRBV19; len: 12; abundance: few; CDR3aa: ASSIGGYNYGYT
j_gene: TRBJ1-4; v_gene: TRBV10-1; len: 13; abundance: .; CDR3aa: ASSRDRGSNEKLF
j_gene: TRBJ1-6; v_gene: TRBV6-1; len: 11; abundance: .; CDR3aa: ASKQAYNSPLH
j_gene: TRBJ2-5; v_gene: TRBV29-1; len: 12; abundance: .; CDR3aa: SAASGSGQETQY
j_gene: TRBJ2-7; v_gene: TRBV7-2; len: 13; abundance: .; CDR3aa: ASSLQAGGPYEQY
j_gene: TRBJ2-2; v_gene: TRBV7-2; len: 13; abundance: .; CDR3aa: ASSLVTVNTGELF
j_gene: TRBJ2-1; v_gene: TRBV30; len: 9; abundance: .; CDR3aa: AWTMLYEQF
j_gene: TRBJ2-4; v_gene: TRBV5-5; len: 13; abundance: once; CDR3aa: ASSQPQLAKNIQY
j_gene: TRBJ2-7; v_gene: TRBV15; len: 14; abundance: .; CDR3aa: ATSRERDLVIYEQY
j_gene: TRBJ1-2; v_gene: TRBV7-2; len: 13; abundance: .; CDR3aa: ASSLGTASNYGYT
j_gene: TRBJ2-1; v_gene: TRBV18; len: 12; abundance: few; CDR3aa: ASSISAVRNEQF
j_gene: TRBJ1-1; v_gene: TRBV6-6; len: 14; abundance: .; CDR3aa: ASTKIQTGRNTEAF